The subject of this entry is one T cell receptor beta chain. The data stem from a study of blood T cell repertoires in COVID-19. On the study more broadly: Acute and convalescent COVID-19 samples came from the United States, Italy and Spain. T cells, B-cell-depleted T cells, or PBMCs supplied cDNA or gDNA.

Germline CDR1 is SNHLY and CDR2 is FYNNEI. V gave up 8 bases and J gave up 7 bases, with 17 bases separating them. This CDR3 has 13 amino acids. Per the authors' pipeline: Nucleated cell number was recorded as an estimate derived from reference gene primer amplification. TCRdb's copy holds only in-frame clones and misses some; the assay was immunoSEQ multiplex PCR. V, J and clone size are those of that table, while D and trimming were read from the DNA. This table holds around 300,000 clones, around nine tenths found once. The TCR was taken from a man over 45 with acute or convalescent COVID-19. The J gene is TRBJ1-2, the V gene TRBV2; D gene unclear. The sequencing sample was made of peripheral blood. The CDR3 is CASCRDGWVGYTF. CDR3 sequence (DNA): TGTGCCAGCTGCCGGGATGGGTGGGTTGGCTACACCTTC.